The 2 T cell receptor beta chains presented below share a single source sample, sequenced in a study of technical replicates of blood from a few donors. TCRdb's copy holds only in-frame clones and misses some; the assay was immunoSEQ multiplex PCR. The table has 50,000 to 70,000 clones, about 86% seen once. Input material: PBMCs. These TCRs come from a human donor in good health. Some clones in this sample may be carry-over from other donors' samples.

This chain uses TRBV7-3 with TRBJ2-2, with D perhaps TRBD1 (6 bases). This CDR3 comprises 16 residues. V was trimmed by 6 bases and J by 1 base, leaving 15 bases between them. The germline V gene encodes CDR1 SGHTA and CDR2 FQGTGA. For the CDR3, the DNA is TGTGCCAGCAGAGATCCGGGACAAGGGAACACCGGGGAGCTGTTTTTT. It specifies CASRDPGQGNTGELFF.

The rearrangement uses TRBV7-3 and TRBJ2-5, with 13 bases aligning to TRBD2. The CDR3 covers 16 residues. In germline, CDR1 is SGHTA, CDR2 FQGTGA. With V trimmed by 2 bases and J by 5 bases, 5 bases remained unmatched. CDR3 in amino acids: CASSLGGLAGSETQYF. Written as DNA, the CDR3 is TGTGCCAGCAGCTTAGGGGGACTAGCGGGGTCGGAGACCCAGTACTTC. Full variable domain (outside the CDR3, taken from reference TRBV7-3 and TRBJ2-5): GAGVSQTPSNKVTEKGKYVELRCDPISGHTALYWYRQSLGQGPEFLIYFQGTGAADDSGLPNDRFFAVRPEGSVSTLKIQRTERGDSAVYLCASSLGGLAGSETQYFGPGTRLLVL.